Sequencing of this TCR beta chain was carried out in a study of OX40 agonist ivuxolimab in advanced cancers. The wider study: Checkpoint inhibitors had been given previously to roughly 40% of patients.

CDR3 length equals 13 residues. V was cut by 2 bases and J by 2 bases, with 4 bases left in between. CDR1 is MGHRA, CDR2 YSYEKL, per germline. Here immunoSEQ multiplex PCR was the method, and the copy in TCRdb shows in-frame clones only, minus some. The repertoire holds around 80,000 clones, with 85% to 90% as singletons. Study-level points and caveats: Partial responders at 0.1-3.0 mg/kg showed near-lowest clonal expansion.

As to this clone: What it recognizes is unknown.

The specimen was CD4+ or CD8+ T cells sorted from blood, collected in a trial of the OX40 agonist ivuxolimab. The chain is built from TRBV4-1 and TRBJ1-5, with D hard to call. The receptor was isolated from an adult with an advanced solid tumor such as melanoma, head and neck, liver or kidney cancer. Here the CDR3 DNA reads TGCGCCAGCAGCCAACAAGGCAATCAGCCCCAGCATTTT. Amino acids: CASSQQGNQPQHF.